Each of the 21 T cell receptor beta chains below was sequenced from the same sample in a study of T cells in Graves' hyperthyroidism and ophthalmopathy. TCR beta CDR3 sequences were amplified from RNA transcripts. TCR CDR3 underwent first-round RT-PCR with the HTBI primer set. TCRdb re-analysed the multiplex PCR reads in MiXCR, keeping a single row per CDR3 protein. This table has hundreds of thousands of distinct CDR3 sequences, roughly 20% appearing once. The sample comprised blood. The source of these receptors is a man aged 25 to 40 with Graves' ophthalmopathy.

This clonotype was detected many times. V gene TRBV5-6 combines with J gene TRBJ2-1; tentatively, D is TRBD2 (6 bases). From germline, CDR1 is SGHDT and CDR2 YYEEEE. The V end was cut by 6 bases, the J end by 4 bases, with 20 bases between. The CDR3 is made up of 16 amino acids. CDR3 residues: CASNMVWASDYNEQFF. Here the CDR3 DNA reads TGTGCCAGCAACATGGTTTGGGCTAGCGATTACAATGAGCAGTTCTTC.

This clonotype was counted many times. This rearrangement joins TRBV28 to TRBJ2-3, with D possibly matching TRBD1 (6 bases). The CDR3 totals 16 residues. Trimming took 4 bases from V and 2 from J, leaving 16 bases between them. The germline V gene has CDR1 MDHEN and CDR2 SYDVKM. CDR3 in amino acids: CASSSLTGKVTDTQYF. For the CDR3, the DNA is TGTGCCAGCAGTTCTTTAACAGGGAAAGTCACAGATACGCAGTATTTT.

This chain joins TRBV6-1 and TRBJ2-7; D is possibly TRBD1 (6 bases). Per germline, CDR1 MNHNS and CDR2 SASEGT. The CDR3 loop spans 14 amino acids. Trimming took 5 bases from V and 5 from J, leaving 16 bases between them. The DNA of the CDR3 is TGTGCCAGCAGTTCCTGGGACATAGGGGACGAGCAGTACTTC. It encodes CASSSWDIGDEQYF.

Concerning this clonotype: The junction and the germline gene differ at one end; a read error may be behind it. The genes are TRBV5-1 and TRBJ2-7; 8 bases line up with TRBD2. Germline loops: CDR1 SGHRS, CDR2 YFSETQ. The CDR3 sequence is 15 residues long. CDR3 bases: TGTGCCAGCAGCTTGCTTAAGCGGGAGAGTTACGAGCAGTACTTC. Encoded protein: CASSLLKRESYEQYF.

This clonotype appeared many times. V is TRBV11-2 and J is TRBJ2-1; 10 bases fit TRBD2. Trimming removed 0 bases from V and 8 bases from J; junction bases left unmatched: 13. This CDR3 spans 18 amino acids. Germline CDR1 SGHAT, CDR2 FQNNGV. CDR3: CASSLEFNLAGVGDEQFF. In nucleotides, the CDR3 is TGTGCCAGCAGCTTAGAGTTCAACCTAGCGGGAGTCGGCGATGAGCAGTTCTTC.

The chain links TRBV9 to TRBJ2-1; D might be TRBD1 or TRBD2, each matching 5 bases. Germline loops: CDR1 SGDLS, CDR2 YYNGEE. The V gene lost 1 base and the J gene lost 0 bases, with 14 bases spanning the gap. The CDR3 loop spans 17 amino acids. The chain's CDR3 is CASSVRGSGSSYNEQFF. As DNA, the CDR3 is TGTGCCAGCAGCGTAAGGGGCAGCGGAAGCTCCTACAATGAGCAGTTCTTC. The complete variable domain, with remaining parts taken from reference TRBV9 and TRBJ2-1, reads DSGVTQTPKHLITATGQRVTLRCSPRSGDLSVYWYQQSLDQGLQFLIQYYNGEERAKGNILERFSAQQFPDLHSELNLSSLELGDSALYFCASSVRGSGSSYNEQFFGPGTRLTVL.

This clonotype was seen a handful of times. The gene calls are TRBV14 and TRBJ1-2; D remains unclear. The CDR3 is 13 amino acids. Germline values: CDR1 SGHDN, CDR2 FVKESK. V lost 1 base to trimming and J lost 7 bases, with 10 bases between them. CDR3 sequence reads: CASSQGGSGGYTF. CDR3 bases: TGTGCCAGCAGCCAAGGAGGATCCGGTGGCTACACCTTC.

This clonotype was seen only once. The junction does not match germline at one end; this may be a read error. The chain uses TRBV10-3 and TRBJ2-1; 8 bases match TRBD2. The germline CDR1 and CDR2 sequences are ENHRY and SYGVKD. This CDR3 contains 14 residues. The CDR3 nucleotides read TGTGCCATCAGTGAGAAGGTAGCGGGGAATGTGCAGTTCTTC. The encoded protein is CAISEKVAGNVQFF.

The V call is TRBV4-3, the J call TRBJ2-2, with 14 positions matching TRBD2. The CDR3 is 19 amino acids. After removal of 3 bases from V and 2 bases from J, the junction contained 8 bases not matched to a gene. Germline values: CDR1 LGHNA, CDR2 YSLEER. The CDR3 DNA is TGCGCCAGCAGCCAGGAAGCCGGGACTAGCGGGAGAAACACCGGGGAGCTGTTTTTT. This sequence encodes CASSQEAGTSGRNTGELFF.

The chain couples TRBV29-1 to TRBJ2-1, with 7 bases identical to TRBD2. Germline CDR1 and CDR2: SQVTM and ANQGSEA. The CDR3 spans 13 residues. The V segment lost 4 bases and the J segment 4 bases; nucleotides outside the gene matches: 4. The CDR3 here is CSVVPSGYNEQFF. The CDR3 nucleotides are TGCAGCGTTGTACCTAGCGGTTACAATGAGCAGTTCTTC.

This clonotype was detected many times. This sequence joins TRBV11-3 and TRBJ2-7; D remains unclear. Trimming shortened V by 0 bases and J by 0 bases, and 9 bases separated the two germline ends. Germline V gene lookup returns CDR1 SGHNT and CDR2 YENEEA. This CDR3 comprises 15 residues. The chain's CDR3 is CASSLETVGSYEQYF. CDR3 nucleotide sequence: TGTGCCAGCAGCTTAGAGACGGTGGGCTCCTACGAGCAGTACTTC.

This clonotype showed up just a few times. The chain is built from TRBV6-5 and TRBJ2-3; 7 bases are shared with TRBD1. Trimming at V came to 3 bases and at J to 3 bases, leaving 3 bases not matched to a gene. Per the germline V gene, CDR1 is MNHEY and CDR2 is SVGAGI. This CDR3 region has 14 residues. The CDR3 region has the DNA TGTGCCAGCAGTTATGACAGGGCGACAGATACGCAGTATTTT. It specifies CASSYDRATDTQYF.

The chain links TRBV5-8 to TRBJ1-4, with D possibly TRBD1 on 6 matching bases. Germline V CDR1 and CDR2: SGHTS, YDEGEE. The CDR3 totals 15 residues. With 0 bases removed from V and 8 bases from J, the gap between germline ends came to 14 bases. DNA for the CDR3: TGTGCCAGCAGCTTGGAGTGGACGGGACAAGAAAAACTGTTTTTT. The encoded protein is CASSLEWTGQEKLFF.

The chain carries TRBV4-1 and TRBJ2-1; D unresolved. The CDR3 runs to 15 residues. V shed 0 bases and J shed 9 bases, with 15 bases lying between them. Per germline, CDR1 MGHRA and CDR2 YSYEKL. For the CDR3, the DNA is TGCGCCAGCAGCCAAGATCCTGGTCGGCGGTTTGAGCAGTTCTTC. It translates to CASSQDPGRRFEQFF.

V usage is TRBV2 and J usage is TRBJ1-5; D is ambiguous. The V and J ends lost 3 bases and 7 bases respectively, with 7 bases between them. Germline-derived CDR1 and CDR2 are SNHLY and FYNNEI. The CDR3 is 12 residues long. CDR3 sequence (DNA): TGTGCCAGCAGTGATGAACGGCAGCCCCAGCATTTT. It encodes CASSDERQPQHF.

This clonotype has more than one count but fewer than ten. The DNA of the CDR3 is TGCGCCAGCAGCCAAGAGGTTCAGAACTACGAGCAGTACTTC. This translates into CASSQEVQNYEQYF. The rearrangement joins TRBV4-1 to TRBJ2-7; D is uncertain. Germline V gene data show CDR1 as MGHRA and CDR2 as YSYEKL. The V end was cut by 0 bases, the J end by 3 bases, with 9 bases between. This CDR3 has 14 residues.

This chain connects TRBV25-1 to TRBJ1-4; TRBD1 is a possible D gene (5 bases). The CDR3 has 15 residues. V was pared by 3 bases and J by 2 bases, with 10 bases between. In germline, CDR1 is MGHDK, CDR2 SYGVNS. CDR3 sequence reads: CASSEGRLTNEKLFF. The CDR3 DNA reads TGTGCCAGCAGTGAGGGACGGTTGACTAATGAAAAACTGTTTTTT.

This clonotype was seen just once. Sequence at one end of the junction differs from germline and may be a read error. V usage is TRBV7-7 and J usage is TRBJ2-1; D remains unclear. Germline assignment: CDR1 SSHAT and CDR2 FNYEAQ (reference sequence). The CDR3 is made up of 16 amino acids. Here the CDR3 DNA reads TGTGCTAGCAGCCGTGCGCCCGTCCCCACCTACAATGAGCAGTTCTTC. As protein: CASSRAPVPTYNEQFF.

J is TRBJ2-1 and V is TRBV3-1; TRBD2 matches at 7 bases. The CDR3 is 17 amino acids. Germline CDR1 reads LGHDT; CDR2 reads YNNKEL (reference sequence). V shed 0 bases, J shed 6 bases, and the junction held 11 bases outside the gene matches. The CDR3 sequence: CASSQEWEGTTLNEQFF. The CDR3 DNA reads as TGTGCCAGCAGCCAAGAATGGGAGGGTACAACCCTCAATGAGCAGTTCTTC.

In its sample, this clonotype was seen a few times. The rearrangement uses TRBV30 and TRBJ1-2; a possible D gene is TRBD1 (6 bases). The V and J ends lost 8 bases and 8 bases respectively, with 18 bases between them. In germline, CDR1 is GTSNPN, CDR2 SVGIG (reference sequence). The CDR3 length is 12 residues. DNA of the CDR3: TGTGCCCATCAGACAGGTTCAGAGGGCTACACCTTC. The encoded protein is CAHQTGSEGYTF.

The table lists this clonotype with many counts. The V gene is TRBV12-3 or TRBV12-4, the J gene TRBJ2-3, with D possibly matching TRBD2 (6 bases). This CDR3 is 14 amino acids long. With 10 bases removed from V and 6 bases from J, the gap between germline ends came to 20 bases. CDR3 protein: CATQFGGYSDTQYF. CDR3 DNA: TGTGCCACCCAATTCGGGGGATATTCCGATACGCAGTATTTT.